The T cell receptor beta chain described here comes from a study of CD8+ T cells in alopecia areata. Findings and caveats of the study: Sharing of TCRs across patients appeared less clear than in mice, possibly for HLA-related reasons.

To note about this clone: Its specificity is unknown. Gene names follow the mouse nomenclature. Read sequence stops 3 residues before the CDR3 end, and the germline J gene provides the missing end.

Following extraction, RNA underwent reverse transcription to cDNA, which served as the sequencing template. Method: immunoSEQ multiplex PCR; TCRdb's copy keeps in-frame clones and lacks some. The table records approximately 300,000 clones without singletons, the ten largest covering 0.9% to 1.5%. Pooled cells of cutaneous lymph node origin were sorted on CD4, CD8alpha, NKG2D, NKG2ACE and other markers. The V end lost 1 base, the J end lost 5 bases, and 7 bases lay between the germline ends. From germline, CDR1 is NSHNY and CDR2 SYGAGN. The CDR3 runs to 14 residues. This chain uses TRBV13-1 with TRBJ1-6, with D possibly being TRBD1 (6 bases). TRBJ1-6 has ORF status, its function being uncertain. Sequenced: CD4+ T cells sorted from a lymph node. The receptor was isolated from a C3H/HeJ mouse with alopecia areata. Mouse MHC haplotype: H2-k. The CDR3 sequence: CASSDPGDNSPLYF. CDR3 DNA, as far as it was read: TGTGCCAGCAGTGATCCAGGGGATAATTCGCCC.